This TCR beta chain was found in a study of blood T cell repertoires in COVID-19. Study-level background: Donors in the United States, Italy and Spain gave samples during acute or convalescent COVID-19. Sources were T cells, B-cell-depleted T cells, or PBMCs; the material itself was cDNA or gDNA.

Germline lookup yields CDR1 SGHNT and CDR2 YENEEA. The junction had 2 bases not matched to a gene; V was cut back by 5 bases and J by 2 bases. This CDR3 region has 14 residues. Seattle's enrolled individuals joined amid active infection and were then monitored longitudinally. Original data processing: Reference gene primer amplification gave estimated nucleated cell counts. Only in-frame clones appear in the TCRdb table, and some are missing; sequencing was by immunoSEQ multiplex PCR. For V, J and clone size, that table is used; D and trimming come from the DNA. The sample includes 150,000 to 200,000 clones, 82% of them seen just once. Concerning this clone: With a far larger clone one base away, a read error is the likely cause.

Material for sequencing was peripheral blood. This TCR was sampled from a woman aged 55-75 years with COVID-19, enrolled during active disease. This chain joins TRBV11-3 and TRBJ2-7, with 11 bases matching TRBD1. The CDR3 region has the DNA TGTGCCAGCAGCCCGGGACAGGGGGCCTACGAGCAGTACTTC. Encoded protein: CASSPGQGAYEQYF.